This T cell receptor beta chain was obtained from a study of blood T cells in healthy people across ages. Isolation recovered at least 6.5 million PBMCs from every sample. Next came a second PCR, run for about 6 to 11 cycles, which used a sample-barcoded 5' primer along with a J-beta primer mix. One entry per CDR3 protein, called by TCRdb with MiXCR from the 5' RACE reads. Among more than 800,000 distinct CDR3 sequences listed, 25% to 30% were seen once. Per the germline V gene, CDR1 is SGHVS and CDR2 is FQNEAQ. This CDR3 has 16 amino acids. V lost 5 bases to trimming and J lost 7 bases, with 21 bases between them. This clonotype showed up just a few times.

The sequence came from a woman aged 80 or over in good health. Sequenced: blood. The rearrangement uses TRBV7-8 and TRBJ2-1; D perhaps matches TRBD2 (5 bases). The CDR3 is CASSPGEGVIGNEQFF. The DNA of the CDR3 is TGTGCCAGCAGCCCGGGTGAGGGCGTCATTGGGAATGAGCAGTTCTTC.